The 16 T cell receptor beta chains below were found in one sample sequenced in a study of blood T cells in healthy people across ages. Sample-barcoded 5' priming and a J-beta primer mix drove a second PCR of roughly 6 to 12 cycles. Via MiXCR, TCRdb re-called the 5' RACE reads, giving one row per CDR3 protein. The table shows 700,000 to 900,000 distinct CDR3 sequences, with roughly 25% occurring only once. These data were likewise used in another study, on T cells of mothers and their children.

The specimen was blood. These receptors were collected from a boy aged 5-17 years in good health.

This chain uses TRBV5-1 with TRBJ2-5; 7 bases are a match to TRBD2. The J call may be in error: the DNA end matches TRBJ2-1 better. Germline loops: CDR1 SGHRS, CDR2 YFSETQ. The CDR3 covers 13 residues. As DNA, the CDR3 is TGCGCCAGCAGCTTACTAGCGAGCAATGAGCAGTTCTTC. Translation gives CASSLLASNEQFF.

The gene calls are TRBV7-6 and TRBJ1-2; D gene ambiguous. The CDR3 spans 15 residues. Germline lookup yields CDR1 SGHVS and CDR2 FNYEAQ. V lost 1 base and J 4 bases, leaving 13 bases between the germline ends. The CDR3 here is CASSLEVSGLYGYTF. The CDR3 region has the DNA TGTGCCAGCAGCTTAGAAGTTTCCGGGCTCTATGGCTACACCTTC.

The V call is TRBV29-1, the J call TRBJ2-3; D possibly matches TRBD1 or TRBD2 (5 bases each). CDR3 size: 16 residues. Germline V gene sequence: CDR1 SQVTM, CDR2 ANQGSEA. V was shortened by 5 bases and J by 4 bases, with 22 bases between the two germline ends. The CDR3 region is CSVKGRPGRSADTQYF. The CDR3 coding sequence is TGCAGCGTTAAGGGGCGGCCAGGGAGATCGGCAGATACGCAGTATTTT.

This clonotype was picked up a small number of times. The gene calls are TRBV11-2 and TRBJ2-2; no firm D call. With 5 bases removed from V and 4 bases from J, the gap between germline ends came to 11 bases. The CDR3 is 14 residues long. Germline V gene sequence: CDR1 SGHAT, CDR2 FQNNGV. The CDR3 sequence is CASSPARITGELFF. The CDR3 coding sequence is TGTGCCAGCAGCCCCGCCAGAATCACCGGGGAGCTGTTTTTT.

The count of this clonotype is one. The junction differs from germline at one of its ends, possibly a read error. V and J are TRBV12-3 or TRBV12-4 and TRBJ2-7; either TRBD1 or TRBD2 may supply D (5 bases each). The CDR3 runs 13 residues. CDR3 protein: CASSLAQGTPGFF. Here the CDR3 DNA reads TGTGCCAGCAGTTTAGCGCAAGGGACCCCTGGGTTCTTC.

This clonotype was recorded a few times. The chain is built from TRBV9 and TRBJ2-2; 10 nucleotides line up with TRBD1. V trimming: 3 bases; J trimming: 4 bases; junction bases outside the gene matches: 9. Germline V gene data show CDR1 as SGDLS and CDR2 as YYNGEE. The CDR3 is 17 amino acids. CDR3 in amino acids: CASSARSTGGGTGELFF. In DNA, the CDR3 is TGTGCCAGCAGCGCCCGATCGACAGGGGGCGGCACCGGGGAGCTGTTTTTT. Based on the CDR3 plus reference TRBV9 and TRBJ2-2, the full variable domain is DSGVTQTPKHLITATGQRVTLRCSPRSGDLSVYWYQQSLDQGLQFLIQYYNGEERAKGNILERFSAQQFPDLHSELNLSSLELGDSALYFCASSARSTGGGTGELFFGEGSRLTVL.

This chain uses TRBV4-1 with TRBJ2-1, with a weak D call TRBD1 (5 bases). The tail of the sequence fits TRBJ2-5 better, so the J call may be wrong. The CDR3 is made up of 14 amino acids. Germline-derived CDR1 and CDR2 are MGHRA and YSYEKL. CDR3 sequence reads: CASSQVVQVETQYF. The CDR3 nucleotides are TGCGCCAGCAGCCAAGTCGTACAGGTAGAGACCCAGTACTTC.

This clonotype was observed a handful of times. J is TRBJ2-5 and V is TRBV28; D gene ambiguous. The germline CDR1 and CDR2 sequences are MDHEN and SYDVKM. V lost 8 bases and J lost 5, with 21 bases in between. The CDR3 extends over 15 amino acids. The CDR3 spells CASALSVGRRETQYF. DNA of the CDR3: TGTGCCAGCGCCCTCTCGGTCGGACGCCGGGAGACCCAGTACTTC.

The rearrangement joins TRBV4-1 to TRBJ2-3; D uncertain. V was pared by 2 bases and J by 2 bases, with 5 bases between. This CDR3 has 13 amino acids. Germline assignment: CDR1 MGHRA and CDR2 YSYEKL. The CDR3 region is CASSQWATDTQYF. CDR3 in DNA: TGCGCCAGCAGCCAATGGGCCACAGATACGCAGTATTTT.

The chain carries TRBV11-2 and TRBJ2-5, with 10 nucleotides matching TRBD2. V trimming: 10 bases; J trimming: 5 bases; junction bases outside the gene matches: 13. The CDR3 consists of 15 residues. The germline gives CDR1 SGHAT, CDR2 FQNNGV. CDR3 amino acids: CATLRERGGGETQYF. DNA for the CDR3: TGTGCCACCCTCAGAGAGCGGGGGGGCGGGGAGACCCAGTACTTC.

This chain uses TRBV27 with TRBJ1-2; tentative D call: TRBD1 (5 bases). The germline CDR1 and CDR2 sequences are MNHEY and SMNVEV (reference sequence). The CDR3 is made up of 12 amino acids. Trimming took off 9 bases at V and 5 bases at J, with 13 bases between the two ends. CDR3: CASAGGYYGYTF. CDR3 DNA sequence: TGTGCCAGTGCCGGGGGATATTATGGCTACACCTTC.

This clonotype came up a few times. In DNA, the CDR3 is TGCGCCAGCAGCTCGTTTCAGCAAGAGACCCAGTACTTC. Its translation: CASSSFQQETQYF. The rearrangement joins TRBV5-1 to TRBJ2-5; no clear D. Per germline, CDR1 SGHRS and CDR2 YFSETQ. The CDR3 contains 13 residues. Trimming took off 3 bases at V and 2 bases at J, with 8 bases between the two ends.

In its sample, this clonotype was seen a few times. V gene TRBV2 combines with J gene TRBJ2-4; 7 bases align to TRBD2. After removal of 0 bases from V and 1 base from J, the junction contained 3 bases not matched to a gene. CDR1 is SNHLY and CDR2 is FYNNEI in the germline V gene. The CDR3 loop spans 16 amino acids. The CDR3 DNA is TGTGCCAGCAGTGAAGCGCCCGGGGGGGCCAAAAACATTCAGTACTTC. It translates to CASSEAPGGAKNIQYF.

The sample holds a few counts of this clonotype. The genes are TRBV20-1 and TRBJ1-3, with D tentatively TRBD1 (6 bases). Germline V gives CDR1 DFQATT, CDR2 SNEGSKA (reference sequence). The CDR3 has 14 amino acids. The CDR3 DNA reads TGCAGCGCCCTGAACAGGGTAGCAGGAAACACCATATATTTT. The encoded protein is CSALNRVAGNTIYF.

This clonotype was observed a handful of times. This chain joins TRBV5-1 and TRBJ2-5; D possibly matches TRBD1 or TRBD2 (5 bases each). The DNA end favors TRBJ2-1, so the J call may be wrong. The CDR3 is 16 residues long. Germline V gives CDR1 SGHRS, CDR2 YFSETQ. The CDR3 here is CASSLNQGVRGNEQFF. The CDR3 DNA reads as TGCGCCAGCAGCTTGAATCAGGGAGTCCGGGGCAATGAGCAGTTCTTC.

In its sample, this clonotype was seen a few times. This chain joins TRBV5-6 and TRBJ2-5; 9 positions match TRBD2. Per the germline V gene, CDR1 is SGHDT and CDR2 is YYEEEE. The CDR3 totals 17 residues. After removal of 0 bases from V and 0 bases from J, the junction contained 6 bases not matched to a gene. The DNA of the CDR3 is TGTGCCAGCAGCTTGGGGGGCCTAGCGGGGTACCAAGAGACCCAGTACTTC. Its translation is CASSLGGLAGYQETQYF. The full variable domain, completed using reference TRBV5-6 and TRBJ2-5, is DAGVTQSPTHLIKTRGQQVTLRCSPKSGHDTVSWYQQALGQGPQFIFQYYEEEERQRGNFPDRFSGHQFPNYSSELNVNALLLGDSALYLCASSLGGLAGYQETQYFGPGTRLLVL.